These 4 T cell receptor beta chains came from one sample sequenced in a study of identical twins. TCRdb fed the 5' RACE reads into MiXCR, producing one record per CDR3 protein. This sample has under 450,000 distinct CDR3 sequences, with less than 20% found just once. Sequenced: naive T cells sorted from blood. These receptors came from a man aged 45-65 years in good health.

This clonotype was counted at least ten times. This chain links TRBV20-1 with TRBJ2-4; D perhaps matches TRBD2 (5 bases). Looked up from germline, CDR1 is DFQATT and CDR2 is SNEGSKA (reference sequence). V lost 3 bases and J lost 3, with 21 bases in between. The CDR3 is made up of 17 amino acids. CDR3 in DNA: TGCAGTGCTAGCGCCCTCCGGGGTGAGGTGGTCAAAAACATTCAGTACTTC. This codes for CSASALRGEVVKNIQYF.

This clonotype has a single count. The CDR3 DNA sequence: TGTGCCAGCAGCGCGGACCTGAACTATGGCTACACCTTC. Residues: CASSADLNYGYTF. V and J are TRBV2 and TRBJ1-2; D ambiguous. Trimming shortened V by 6 bases and J by 2 bases, and 10 bases separated the two germline ends. The CDR3 covers 13 residues. The germline V gene encodes CDR1 SNHLY and CDR2 FYNNEI.

The J gene is TRBJ2-3, the V gene TRBV28; 15 bases line up with TRBD2. The germline gives CDR1 MDHEN, CDR2 SYDVKM. The CDR3 is 19 amino acids. V shed 6 bases, J shed 3 bases, and the junction held 13 bases outside the gene matches. The CDR3 loop reads CASSSGTSGGRLGTDTQYF. The CDR3 region has the DNA TGTGCCAGCAGCTCCGGGACTAGCGGGGGGAGACTAGGGACAGATACGCAGTATTTT. Together with reference TRBV28 and TRBJ2-3, the CDR3 gives the full variable domain: DVKVTQSSRYLVKRTGEKVFLECVQDMDHENMFWYRQDPGLGLRLIYFSYDVKMKEKGDIPEGYSVSREKKERFSLILESASTNQTSMYLCASSSGTSGGRLGTDTQYFGPGTRLTVL.

This chain connects TRBV20-1 to TRBJ2-5; the match to TRBD1 covers 8 bases. Trimming cost V 3 bases and J 5 bases; bases outside gene matches: 11. Germline CDR1 reads DFQATT; CDR2 reads SNEGSKA (reference sequence). The CDR3 contains 15 residues. DNA for the CDR3: TGCAGTGCTAGTAGGGCAGGGGGCTACGGGGAGACCCAGTACTTC. It encodes CSASRAGGYGETQYF.